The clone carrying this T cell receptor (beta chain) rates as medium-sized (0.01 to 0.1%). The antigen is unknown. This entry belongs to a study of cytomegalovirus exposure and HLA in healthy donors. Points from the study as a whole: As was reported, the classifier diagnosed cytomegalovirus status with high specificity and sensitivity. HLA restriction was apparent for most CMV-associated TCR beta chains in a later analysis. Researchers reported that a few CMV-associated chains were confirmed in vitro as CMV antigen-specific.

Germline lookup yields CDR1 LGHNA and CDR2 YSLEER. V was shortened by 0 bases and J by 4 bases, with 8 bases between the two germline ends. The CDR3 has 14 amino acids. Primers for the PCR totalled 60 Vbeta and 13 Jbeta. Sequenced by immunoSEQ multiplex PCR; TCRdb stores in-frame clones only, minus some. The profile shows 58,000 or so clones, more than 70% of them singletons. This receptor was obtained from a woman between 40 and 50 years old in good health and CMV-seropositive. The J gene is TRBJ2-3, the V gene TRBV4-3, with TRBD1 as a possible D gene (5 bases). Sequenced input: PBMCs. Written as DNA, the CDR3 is TGCGCCAGCAGCCAAGATCAGGGCTCAGATACGCAGTATTTT. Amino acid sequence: CASSQDQGSDTQYF.